This record concerns one T cell receptor beta chain sequence. The sample is drawn from a study of blood T cell repertoires in COVID-19. The data were produced by immunoSEQ multiplex PCR, yet TCRdb's version contains in-frame clones alone and is incomplete. Here the sample spans 220,000 or so clones, around 84% being singletons. CDR1 and CDR2 (germline): SGDLS, YYNGEE. V shed 1 base and J shed 3 bases, with 7 bases lying between them. CDR3 length equals 13 residues. The chain combines TRBV9 with TRBJ1-1; no clear D gene. The sequence derives from a woman aged 55 to 70 who had recovered from COVID-19. The sequencing sample was made of peripheral blood. Written as DNA, the CDR3 is TGTGCCAGCAGCGTAAGCAGGTACACTGAAGCTTTCTTT. Translating gives CASSVSRYTEAFF.